What follows are 22 T cell receptor beta chains derived from one specimen sequenced in a study of identical twins. TCRdb ran MiXCR on the 5' RACE reads and lists one entry per CDR3 protein. Among 200,000 to 300,000 distinct CDR3 sequences listed, 7.5% were seen once. These same data were also listed under a study on yellow fever vaccine responses in identical twins.

Sequenced sample: CD8+ T cells sorted from blood. These receptors were obtained from a woman under 30 in good health.

The chain recombines TRBV13 with TRBJ2-2; D call uncertain. CDR1 and CDR2 (germline): PRHDT, FYEKMQ (reference sequence). Trimming took 1 base from V and 7 from J, leaving 13 bases between them. CDR3 length: 15 residues. CDR3 in amino acids: CASSLEGRSIGELFF. In nucleotides, the CDR3 is TGTGCCAGCAGCTTAGAGGGTCGGAGCATCGGGGAGCTGTTTTTT.

Many counts were recorded for this clonotype. The chain has TRBV4-1 and TRBJ2-1, with 10 bases matching TRBD2. Germline trimming cut 0 bases from V and 8 bases from J; bases unmatched to any gene: 7. Germline V gene lookup returns CDR1 MGHRA and CDR2 YSYEKL. The CDR3 is 16 amino acids. CDR3 bases: TGCGCCAGCAGCCAAGATTCCAGCGGGGGGGCCGATGAGCAGTTCTTC. This translates into CASSQDSSGGADEQFF.

The sample holds a few counts of this clonotype. This sequence joins TRBV20-1 and TRBJ2-7, with a tentative D call TRBD1 (6 bases). Germline V CDR1 and CDR2: DFQATT, SNEGSKA (reference sequence). The CDR3 sequence is 13 residues long. The V end lost 6 bases, the J end lost 0 bases, and 12 bases lay between the germline ends. The CDR3 nucleotides are TGCAGTGCACGGACAGCAAGCTCCTACGAGCAGTACGTC. Protein sequence: CSARTASSYEQYV.

This clonotype was counted ten times or more. V gene TRBV3-1 combines with J gene TRBJ2-3, with a weak D call TRBD1 (6 bases). Between the trimmed V and J ends, which lost 3 bases and 3 bases, there was a span of 7 bases. The germline V gene encodes CDR1 LGHDT and CDR2 YNNKEL (reference sequence). This CDR3 spans 13 amino acids. CDR3 loop: CASSHQGTDTQYF. CDR3 nucleotide sequence: TGTGCCAGCAGCCACCAGGGGACAGATACGCAGTATTTT.

This clonotype was observed a few times. This rearrangement joins TRBV28 to TRBJ2-3; 10 bases agree with TRBD2. This CDR3 is built from 16 residues. V lost 4 bases, J lost 3 bases, and 7 bases stayed unmatched. CDR1 and CDR2 from the germline V gene are MDHEN and SYDVKM. The CDR3 nucleotides are TGTGCCAGCAGTTCTCTAGCGGGGGATGGGACAGATACGCAGTATTTT. It translates to CASSSLAGDGTDTQYF.

The chain recombines TRBV27 with TRBJ2-1, with TRBD2 identical over 7 bases. CDR1 is MNHEY and CDR2 is SMNVEV in the germline V gene (reference sequence). Germline trimming cut 8 bases from V and 16 bases from J; bases unmatched to any gene: 14. The CDR3 extends over 12 amino acids. The CDR3 DNA is TGTGCCAGCGGCAGGGTTGGGAGGGCCGTATTCTTC. Amino acids: CASGRVGRAVFF.

This clonotype was found a few times. The rearrangement links TRBV18 to TRBJ1-1; 9 bases line up with TRBD1. J lost 3 bases, V lost 1 base, and 3 bases had no gene match. In germline, CDR1 is KGHSH, CDR2 LQKENI. This CDR3 has 15 residues. The CDR3 reads CASSPLGQGDTEAFF. The DNA of the CDR3 is TGTGCCAGCTCACCACTGGGACAGGGAGACACTGAAGCTTTCTTT.

This clonotype was observed many times. The genes are TRBV7-9 and TRBJ2-1; D could derive from TRBD1 or TRBD2 (6 bases each). This CDR3 contains 17 residues. V was cut by 5 bases and J by 2 bases, with 19 bases left in between. CDR1 SEHNR and CDR2 FQNEAQ come from the germline V gene (reference sequence). The CDR3 region has the DNA TGTGCCAGCAGCCCGTACCGAGGGGGGCCAACCTACAATGAGCAGTTCTTC. The encoded protein is CASSPYRGGPTYNEQFF.

The V call is TRBV2, the J call TRBJ2-4; D may be TRBD1 or TRBD2 (5 bases each). This CDR3 contains 14 residues. V lost 5 bases and J lost 5, with 13 bases in between. Germline V gives CDR1 SNHLY, CDR2 FYNNEI. CDR3 protein: CASSRGPTENIQYF. CDR3 in DNA: TGTGCCAGCAGTAGGGGACCGACCGAAAACATTCAGTACTTC. The full variable domain, its missing parts supplied by reference TRBV2 and TRBJ2-4, is EPEVTQTPSHQVTQMGQEVILRCVPISNHLYFYWYRQILGQKVEFLVSFYNNEISEKSEIFDDQFSVERPDGSNFTLKIRSTKLEDSAMYFCASSRGPTENIQYFGAGTRLSVL.

The V gene is TRBV10-3, the J gene TRBJ2-2; D is ambiguous. The CDR3 covers 16 residues. Germline CDR1 and CDR2: ENHRY and SYGVKD. V lost 3 bases, J lost 1 base, and 12 bases lay in between. The CDR3 spells CAISDWQTRNTGELFF. CDR3 coding DNA: TGTGCCATCAGTGATTGGCAGACCAGGAACACCGGGGAGCTGTTTTTT.

This clonotype was seen at least ten times. V is TRBV11-2 and J is TRBJ2-2, with TRBD2 matching over 13 bases. The CDR3 runs 15 residues. CDR1 and CDR2 (germline): SGHAT, FQNNGV. With 5 bases clipped from V and 6 bases from J, the junction kept 3 bases outside the gene matches. The CDR3 DNA follows: TGTGCCAGCAGCGGGACTAGCGGGGAGGCCGGGGAGCTGTTTTTT. It is translated as CASSGTSGEAGELFF.

The V gene is TRBV12-3 or TRBV12-4, the J gene TRBJ2-1; 7 nucleotides agree with TRBD2. This CDR3 spans 15 amino acids. Trimming at V came to 1 base and at J to 2 bases, leaving 2 bases not matched to a gene. This CDR3 reads CASSLELAAYNEQFF. DNA for the CDR3: TGTGCCAGCAGTTTAGAGCTAGCGGCCTACAATGAGCAGTTCTTC.

This clonotype was seen a few times. This sequence joins TRBV29-1 and TRBJ2-1; tentatively, D is TRBD2 (6 bases). The V gene lost 4 bases and the J gene lost 0 bases, with 10 bases spanning the gap. The length of the CDR3 is 14 residues. The germline V gene encodes CDR1 SQVTM and CDR2 ANQGSEA. The CDR3 here is CSVGRGSSYNEQFF. The CDR3 bases are TGCAGCGTTGGTCGGGGGTCCTCCTACAATGAGCAGTTCTTC.

This clonotype has a handful of counts. The chain uses TRBV29-1 and TRBJ2-4; possibly TRBD2 for D (5 bases). Trimming cost V 4 bases and J 1 base, with 11 bases left between them. The CDR3 is 14 residues long. Germline V lookup: CDR1 SQVTM, CDR2 ANQGSEA. The CDR3 DNA is TGCAGCGTTGTTTTTGGACTGGCCAAAAACATTCAGTACTTC. The encoded protein is CSVVFGLAKNIQYF.

This clonotype was detected only a few times. The chain couples TRBV28 to TRBJ2-7; D is perhaps TRBD1 or TRBD2 (6 bases each). Germline V gene data show CDR1 as MDHEN and CDR2 as SYDVKM. The CDR3 spans 12 residues. V gave up 7 bases and J gave up 7 bases, with 14 bases separating them. The CDR3 loop reads CASTWGAGEQYF. For the CDR3, the DNA is TGTGCCAGCACCTGGGGGGCGGGGGAGCAGTACTTC. The variable domain in full, completed from reference TRBV28 and TRBJ2-7, reads DVKVTQSSRYLVKRTGEKVFLECVQDMDHENMFWYRQDPGLGLRLIYFSYDVKMKEKGDIPEGYSVSREKKERFSLILESASTNQTSMYLCASTWGAGEQYFGPGTRLTVT.

This clonotype has just a few counts. This sequence joins TRBV4-1 and TRBJ2-6, with D perhaps matching TRBD2 (5 bases). CDR3 length: 16 amino acids. Germline V gene sequence: CDR1 MGHRA, CDR2 YSYEKL. The V gene lost 2 bases and the J gene lost 4 bases, with 12 bases spanning the gap. The CDR3 DNA reads as TGCGCCAGCAGCCAAATCGGAGGAGCAGGGGCCAACGTCCTGACTTTC. Residues: CASSQIGGAGANVLTF.

This clonotype was detected ten times or more. The rearrangement joins TRBV7-2 to TRBJ1-4; D remains ambiguous. V was cut by 1 base and J by 0 bases, with 9 bases left in between. The germline V gene encodes CDR1 SGHTA and CDR2 FQGNSA. The CDR3 spans 16 residues. The CDR3 DNA sequence: TGTGCCAGCAGCTTAGAAGGGCCGGCAACTAATGAAAAACTGTTTTTT. Protein sequence: CASSLEGPATNEKLFF.

This clonotype was observed a few times. J is TRBJ1-1 and V is TRBV28; D unresolved. The CDR3 consists of 11 residues. The germline gives CDR1 MDHEN, CDR2 SYDVKM. Trimming shortened V by 8 bases and J by 6 bases, and 10 bases separated the two germline ends. CDR3 sequence (DNA): TGTGCCAGCTTTCGGATCTCTGAAGCTTTCTTT. Encoded protein: CASFRISEAFF. The variable domain in full, completed from reference TRBV28 and TRBJ1-1, reads DVKVTQSSRYLVKRTGEKVFLECVQDMDHENMFWYRQDPGLGLRLIYFSYDVKMKEKGDIPEGYSVSREKKERFSLILESASTNQTSMYLCASFRISEAFFGQGTRLTVV.

This clonotype was seen repeatedly, ten times or more. The genes are TRBV4-1 and TRBJ2-1; 12 bases match TRBD2. V dropped 0 bases and J dropped 9; count of bases not matched to a gene: 9. Germline CDR1 is MGHRA and CDR2 is YSYEKL. The CDR3 has 17 residues. The DNA for the CDR3 is TGCGCCAGCAGCCAAGATCCTAGCGGGGGGGCCAGTGGTGAGCAGTTCTTC. Translated: CASSQDPSGGASGEQFF.

This clonotype turned up a few times. The rearrangement links TRBV5-1 to TRBJ2-7; 8 bases line up with TRBD2. This CDR3 contains 14 residues. The germline CDR1 and CDR2 sequences are SGHRS and YFSETQ. V trimming: 3 bases; J trimming: 2 bases; junction bases outside the gene matches: 4. CDR3 amino acids: CASSSAGVPYEQYF. The CDR3 DNA is TGCGCCAGCAGCTCAGCGGGAGTCCCCTACGAGCAGTACTTC.

This rearrangement joins TRBV7-9 to TRBJ2-2; D gene uncertain. V shed 3 bases and J shed 5 bases, with 10 bases lying between them. The CDR3 consists of 14 residues. Germline values: CDR1 SEHNR, CDR2 FQNEAQ (reference sequence). The CDR3 DNA sequence: TGTGCCAGCAGCTTTTTAAGTCCGACCGGGGAGCTGTTTTTT. This sequence encodes CASSFLSPTGELFF. The whole variable domain, filled in from reference TRBV7-9 and TRBJ2-2, reads DTGVSQNPRHKITKRGQNVTFRCDPISEHNRLYWYRQTLGQGPEFLTYFQNEAQLEKSRLLSDRFSAERPKGSFSTLEIQRTEQGDSAMYLCASSFLSPTGELFFGEGSRLTVL.

The sample holds many counts of this clonotype. This chain joins TRBV4-2 and TRBJ2-1; 9 positions match TRBD2. The ends lost 4 bases at V and 6 bases at J; junction bases unmatched: 10. The germline CDR1 and CDR2 sequences are LGHNA and YNFKEQ. The CDR3 extends over 16 amino acids. The CDR3 nucleotides read TGTGCCAGCAGCCTTAGAGGTCTAGCGGGGATCAATGAGCAGTTCTTC. Amino acid sequence: CASSLRGLAGINEQFF.